A selection of T cell receptor beta chains follows, all from one sample in a study of CD8+ T cells in alopecia areata. Profiling relied on immunoSEQ multiplex PCR, and the TCRdb table lists in-frame clones only, not all of them. The sample contains about 190,000 clones, 45% to 65% of which appear only once. Material: CD4+ T cells sorted from blood, obtained at week 4, from a patient treated with tofacitinib. These receptors were taken from a human donor with alopecia areata. The CDR3 runs from the conserved cysteine through the conserved F or W.

j_call cdr3_length v_call cdr3_aa
TRBJ1-5 13 TRBV10-3 CAISGTQNQPQHF
TRBJ2-7 11 TRBV29-1 CSVAQYYEQYF
TRBJ1-5 14 TRBV23-1 CASSHSGLNQPQHF
TRBJ1-4 13 TRBV29-1 CSANREPTEKLFF
TRBJ1-5 13 TRBV19 CASRTASSTPQHF
TRBJ2-5 12 TRBV29-1 CSVQPGQETQYF
TRBJ1-2 10 TRBV29-1 CSVSPTGYTF
TRBJ2-3 14 TRBV2 CASSTGGHTDTQYF
TRBJ2-2 14 TRBV5-1 CASSGGANTGELFF
TRBJ1-1 13 TRBV15 CATRRGSEAEAFF
TRBJ2-4 13 TRBV2 CASSRDSQNIQYF
TRBJ1-1 13 TRBV2 CASSERGITEAFF
TRBJ1-2 12 TRBV25-1 CASSAGLLGYTF
TRBJ2-5 15 TRBV9 CASSVDPSPDGTQYF
TRBJ2-5 15 TRBV6-1 CASILGSGLQETQYF
TRBJ2-7 13 TRBV4-1 CASSQEGLYEQYF
TRBJ2-2 12 TRBV10-3 CAISSGAGELFF